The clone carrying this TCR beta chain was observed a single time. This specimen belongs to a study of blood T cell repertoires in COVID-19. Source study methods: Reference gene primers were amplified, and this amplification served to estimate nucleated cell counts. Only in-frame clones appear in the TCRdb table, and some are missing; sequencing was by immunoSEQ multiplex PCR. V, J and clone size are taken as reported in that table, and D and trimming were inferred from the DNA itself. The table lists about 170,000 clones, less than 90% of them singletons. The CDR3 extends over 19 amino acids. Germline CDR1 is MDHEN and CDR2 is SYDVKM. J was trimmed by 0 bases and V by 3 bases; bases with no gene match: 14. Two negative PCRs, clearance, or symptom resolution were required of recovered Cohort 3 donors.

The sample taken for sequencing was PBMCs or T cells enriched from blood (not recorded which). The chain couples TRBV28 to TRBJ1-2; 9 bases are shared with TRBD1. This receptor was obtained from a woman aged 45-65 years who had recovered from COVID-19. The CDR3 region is CASSFPTPGQGTSNYGYTF. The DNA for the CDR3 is TGTGCCAGCAGTTTCCCCACACCGGGACAGGGCACTTCTAACTATGGCTACACCTTC.